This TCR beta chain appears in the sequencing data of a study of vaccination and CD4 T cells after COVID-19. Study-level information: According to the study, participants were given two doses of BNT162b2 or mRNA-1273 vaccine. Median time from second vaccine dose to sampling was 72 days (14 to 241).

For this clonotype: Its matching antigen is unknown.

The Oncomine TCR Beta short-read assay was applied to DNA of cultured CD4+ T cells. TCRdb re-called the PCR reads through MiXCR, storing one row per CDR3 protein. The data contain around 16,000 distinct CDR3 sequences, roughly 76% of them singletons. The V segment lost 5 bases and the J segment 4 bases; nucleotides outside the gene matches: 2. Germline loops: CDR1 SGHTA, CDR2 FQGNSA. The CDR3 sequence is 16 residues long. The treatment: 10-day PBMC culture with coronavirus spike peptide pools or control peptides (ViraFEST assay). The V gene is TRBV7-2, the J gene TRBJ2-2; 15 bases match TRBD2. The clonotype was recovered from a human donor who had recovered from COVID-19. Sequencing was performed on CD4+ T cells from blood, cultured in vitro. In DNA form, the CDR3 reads TGTGCCAGCAGCCAGGGACTAGCGGGAGGCACCGGGGAGCTGTTTTTT. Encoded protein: CASSQGLAGGTGELFF.